The 13 T cell receptor beta chains given below trace back to one sample, sequenced in a study of patients and donors after allogeneic stem cell transplantation. TCRdb re-analysed the RT-PCR reads in MiXCR, keeping a single row per CDR3 protein. The sample carries fewer than 500,000 distinct CDR3 sequences, roughly 16% recorded once. Sequenced: blood, either unsorted or a sorted T cell fraction (not recorded which). The receptors derive from a human donor who was either an allogeneic HSCT recipient or a stem cell or donor lymphocyte infusion donor (not recorded which). It is not recorded whose cells these are; they may come from a transplant donor.

The sample holds many counts of this clonotype. J is TRBJ1-6 and V is TRBV12-3 or TRBV12-4; D is unresolved. This CDR3 spans 15 amino acids. Trimming took 2 bases from V and 10 from J, leaving 15 bases between them. In nucleotides, the CDR3 is TGTGCCAGCAGTTTAAAGGGAGGGATCGGGTCACCCCTCCACTTT. This codes for CASSLKGGIGSPLHF.

This clonotype has ten or more counts. The rearrangement joins TRBV12-3 or TRBV12-4 to TRBJ2-7; tentatively, D is TRBD2 (6 bases). The CDR3 is 15 amino acids. The germline V and J ends were trimmed by 5 bases and 0 bases, with 14 bases remaining between them. The CDR3 region is CASSLSGLSSYEQYF. CDR3 DNA sequence: TGTGCCAGCAGTCTTAGCGGTTTAAGCTCCTACGAGCAGTACTTC.

V and J are TRBV9 and TRBJ1-1, with 7 bases lining up with TRBD1. V dropped 4 bases and J dropped 4; count of bases not matched to a gene: 7. The CDR3 spans 14 residues. Germline loops: CDR1 SGDLS, CDR2 YYNGEE. CDR3 region: CASSPSAGGTEAFF. CDR3 sequence (DNA): TGTGCCAGCAGCCCATCGGCAGGGGGCACTGAAGCTTTCTTT.

The chain is built from TRBV20-1 and TRBJ2-1; tentative D call: TRBD1 (5 bases). From germline, CDR1 is DFQATT and CDR2 SNEGSKA (reference sequence). The germline V and J ends were trimmed by 6 bases and 0 bases, with 18 bases remaining between them. The CDR3 runs 16 residues. The CDR3 sequence is CSAARWGSSSYNEQFF. CDR3 DNA sequence: TGCAGTGCGGCCAGGTGGGGCTCTTCCTCCTACAATGAGCAGTTCTTC.

The chain recombines TRBV20-1 with TRBJ2-1; maybe TRBD2 (7 bases). The CDR3 spans 15 residues. CDR1 and CDR2 from the germline V gene are DFQATT and SNEGSKA (reference sequence). V was shortened by 6 bases and J by 4 bases, with 19 bases between the two germline ends. Here the CDR3 reads CSAEGPGGTYNEQFF. In DNA, the CDR3 is TGCAGTGCGGAGGGACCCGGGGGGACATACAATGAGCAGTTCTTC.

This clonotype was counted between two and nine times. This chain joins TRBV24-1 and TRBJ2-5; weak D call: TRBD1 (6 bases). Trimming pared 3 bases from V and 5 bases from J, leaving 18 bases between. This CDR3 is built from 16 residues. Germline V gene sequence: CDR1 KGHDR, CDR2 SFDVKD. The CDR3 region is CATSDGQGRLRETQYF. Here the CDR3 DNA reads TGTGCCACCAGTGATGGTCAGGGGCGTCTCCGGGAGACCCAGTACTTC.

V and J are TRBV6-1 and TRBJ2-2, with 10 bases lining up with TRBD2. The CDR3 sequence is 16 residues long. The V gene end was trimmed by 3 bases and the J gene end by 5 bases; junction bases not matched to a gene: 6. Germline CDR1 and CDR2: MNHNS and SASEGT. The chain's CDR3 is CASSELASGRTGELFF. The CDR3 nucleotides read TGTGCCAGCAGTGAGCTTGCTAGCGGGAGAACCGGGGAGCTGTTTTTT.

V and J are TRBV30 and TRBJ2-5, with 7 nucleotides matching TRBD2. CDR1 is GTSNPN, CDR2 SVGIG, per germline (reference sequence). This CDR3 comprises 14 residues. Trimming at V came to 4 bases and at J to 9 bases, leaving 14 bases not matched to a gene. The CDR3 protein is CAWTLLARSSAQYF. CDR3 bases: TGTGCCTGGACCCTACTAGCGCGATCAAGCGCCCAGTACTTC.

The CDR3 nucleotides are TGTGCCAGCAGTCCATCTTTATCAGGGTCTATGACCTACGAGCAGTACTTC. This encodes CASSPSLSGSMTYEQYF. The J gene is TRBJ2-7, the V gene TRBV27, with D possibly TRBD1 on 5 matching bases. CDR1 MNHEY and CDR2 SMNVEV come from the germline V gene (reference sequence). This CDR3 is 17 amino acids long. V was shortened by 5 bases and J by 2 bases, with 22 bases between the two germline ends.

The genes are TRBV5-8 and TRBJ1-1; 10 bases align to TRBD1. CDR3 size: 16 residues. The V gene end was trimmed by 4 bases and the J gene end by 4 bases; junction bases not matched to a gene: 10. Germline lookup yields CDR1 SGHTS and CDR2 YDEGEE. The CDR3 DNA follows: TGTGCCAGCAGCGACCTCCCGGGACAGGGGACCACTGAAGCTTTCTTT. It codes for CASSDLPGQGTTEAFF.

This clonotype was observed a few times. In nucleotides, the CDR3 is TGTGCCAGCAGCTCAAGAACCAGGCCATACGAGCAGTACTTC. This translates into CASSSRTRPYEQYF. V is TRBV7-2 and J is TRBJ2-7; D unclear. The germline V gene encodes CDR1 SGHTA and CDR2 FQGNSA. The V end was cut by 4 bases, the J end by 4 bases, with 14 bases between. The length of the CDR3 is 14 residues. Variable domain in full (rest from reference TRBV7-2 and TRBJ2-7): GAGVSQSPSNKVTEKGKDVELRCDPISGHTALYWYRQSLGQGLEFLIYFQGNSAPDKSGLPSDRFSAERTGGSVSTLTIQRTQQEDSAVYLCASSSRTRPYEQYFGPGTRLTVT.

The genes are TRBV21-1 and TRBJ2-1; TRBD1 is taken as the D call from the table, unchecked against the DNA. TRBV21-1 is listed as a pseudogene. This CDR3 contains 12 residues. The CDR3 is CARDRGNNEQFF. DNA for the CDR3: TGTGCCAGGGACAGGGGGAACAATGAGCAGTTCTTC.

This clonotype has a handful of counts. The CDR3 region is CATSVGFQETQYF. CDR3 DNA: TGTGCCACCAGTGTCGGTTTTCAAGAGACCCAGTACTTC. The rearrangement links TRBV24-1 to TRBJ2-5; D ambiguous. V lost 5 bases and J 2 bases, leaving 8 bases between the germline ends. Germline loops: CDR1 KGHDR, CDR2 SFDVKD. The CDR3 contains 13 residues.